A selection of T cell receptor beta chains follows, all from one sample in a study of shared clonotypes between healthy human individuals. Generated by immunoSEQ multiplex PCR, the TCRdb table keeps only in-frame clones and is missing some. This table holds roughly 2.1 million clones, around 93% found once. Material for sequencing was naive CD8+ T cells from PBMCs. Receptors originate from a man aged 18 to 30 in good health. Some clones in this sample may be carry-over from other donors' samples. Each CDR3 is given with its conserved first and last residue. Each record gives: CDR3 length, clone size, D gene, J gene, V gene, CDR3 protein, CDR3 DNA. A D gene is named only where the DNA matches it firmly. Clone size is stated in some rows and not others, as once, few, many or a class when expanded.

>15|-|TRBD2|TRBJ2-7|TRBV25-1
CASSEFTSGIDEQYF
TGTGCCAGCAGTGAATTCACTAGCGGGATAGACGAGCAGTACTTC
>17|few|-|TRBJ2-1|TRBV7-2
CASSLRSLADLYNEQFF
TGTGCCAGCAGCTTACGGAGTCTAGCTGACCTCTACAATGAGCAGTTCTTC
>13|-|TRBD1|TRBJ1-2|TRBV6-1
CASTLGDRDGYTF
TGTGCCAGCACCCTAGGGGACAGGGACGGCTACACCTTC
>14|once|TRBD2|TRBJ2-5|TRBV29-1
CSVEQREVQETQYF
TGCAGCGTTGAACAGCGGGAGGTTCAAGAGACCCAGTACTTC
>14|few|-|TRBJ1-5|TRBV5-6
CASSLGGSNQPQHF
TGTGCCAGCAGCTTGGGCGGTAGCAATCAGCCCCAGCATTTT
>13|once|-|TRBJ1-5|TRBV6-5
CASSYSGYQPQHF
TGTGCCAGCAGTTACTCAGGGTACCAGCCCCAGCATTTT
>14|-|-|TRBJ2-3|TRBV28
CASSSPSSTDTQYF
TGTGCCAGCAGCTCACCTTCTAGCACAGATACGCAGTATTTT
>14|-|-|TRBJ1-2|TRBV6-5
CASSYSEGTYGYTF
TGTGCCAGCAGTTATTCGGAGGGGACCTATGGCTACACCTTC
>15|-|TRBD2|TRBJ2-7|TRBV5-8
CASSLTSGRVHEQYF
TGTGCCAGCAGCTTGACTAGCGGGAGGGTCCACGAGCAGTACTTC
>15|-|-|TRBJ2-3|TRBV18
CASSPAGLASDTQYF
TGTGCCAGCTCCCCGGCTGGCCTAGCCTCAGATACGCAGTATTTT
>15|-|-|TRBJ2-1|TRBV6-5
CASSYSAGLQNEQFF
TGTGCCAGCAGTTACTCTGCGGGACTTCAAAATGAGCAGTTCTTC
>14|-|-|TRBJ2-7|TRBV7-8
CASSLAEVSYEQYF
TGTGCCAGCAGCTTAGCAGAGGTTTCCTACGAGCAGTACTTC
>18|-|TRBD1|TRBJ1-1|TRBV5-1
CASSLLFSDRGFYSEAFF
TGCGCCAGCAGCTTGCTGTTCTCGGACAGGGGGTTCTATAGTGAAGCTTTCTTT
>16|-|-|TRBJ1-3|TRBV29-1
CSVEMEAEYPGNTIYF
TGCAGCGTTGAAATGGAGGCGGAGTACCCTGGAAACACCATATATTTT
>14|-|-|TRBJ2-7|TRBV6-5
CASSYLAAAYEQYF
TGTGCCAGCAGTTACCTAGCAGCAGCCTACGAGCAGTACTTC
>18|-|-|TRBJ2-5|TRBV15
CATSRDRLRKDPQETQYF
TGTGCCACCAGCAGAGATCGTCTTCGGAAGGACCCACAAGAGACCCAGTACTTC
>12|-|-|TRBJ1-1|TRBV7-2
CASSLGQIEAFF
TGTGCCAGCAGCTTAGGACAGATTGAAGCTTTCTTT
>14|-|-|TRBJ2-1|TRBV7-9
CASTGEPRGNEQFF
TGTGCCAGCACCGGGGAGCCCAGAGGTAATGAGCAGTTCTTC
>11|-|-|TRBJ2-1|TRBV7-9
CATQLGTTQFF
TGTGCCACCCAGCTGGGCACCACGCAGTTCTTC
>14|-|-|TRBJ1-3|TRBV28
CASSPLNIRNTIYF
TGTGCCAGCAGTCCCTTAAATATACGAAACACCATATATTTT
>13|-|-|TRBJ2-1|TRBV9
CASSVVPENEQFF
TGTGCCAGCAGCGTAGTACCCGAAAATGAGCAGTTCTTC
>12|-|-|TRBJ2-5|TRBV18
CASSPGKETQYF
TGTGCCAGCTCACCAGGGAAAGAGACCCAGTACTTC
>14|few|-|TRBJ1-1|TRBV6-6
CASSDYPGDTEAFF
TGTGCCAGCAGTGATTACCCGGGGGACACTGAAGCTTTCTTT
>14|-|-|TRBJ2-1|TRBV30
CAWSGHVSYNEQFF
TGTGCCTGGAGTGGCCACGTCTCCTACAATGAGCAGTTCTTC
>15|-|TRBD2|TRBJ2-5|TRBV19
CASSMTAGGPETQYF
TGTGCCAGTAGTATGACGGCGGGAGGGCCGGAGACCCAGTACTTC
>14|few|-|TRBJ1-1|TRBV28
CASSLWTMNTEAFF
TGTGCCAGCAGTTTATGGACGATGAACACTGAAGCTTTCTTT
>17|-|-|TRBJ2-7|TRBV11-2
CASSLEPPWAESYEQYF
TGTGCCAGCAGCTTAGAGCCCCCTTGGGCAGAAAGCTACGAGCAGTACTTC
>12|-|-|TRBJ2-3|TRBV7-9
CASSLGPDTQYF
TGTGCCAGCAGCCTAGGCCCAGATACGCAGTATTTT
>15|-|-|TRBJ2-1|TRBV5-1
CASSAVGGLYNEQFF
TGCGCCAGCAGCGCCGTGGGAGGATTGTACAATGAGCAGTTCTTC